The 20 T cell receptor beta chains in this list originate from one sample, sequenced in a study of beta chain features in type 1 diabetes. Expressed TCRB transcripts were sequenced after all isolated RNA was converted to cDNA. Profiled with immunoSEQ multiplex PCR; TCRdb holds only in-frame clones, not every one. The table shows fewer than 550,000 clones, with approximately 10% occurring only once. The sample consisted of naive CD4+ T cells from blood. The receptors shown here come from a woman aged 18-29 years in good health.

This clone was picked up many times. The same CDR3 arises from other DNA sequences in this sample as well. The V and J genes are TRBV4-3 and TRBJ2-3; no clear D gene. The CDR3 covers 13 residues. In germline, CDR1 is LGHNA, CDR2 YSLEER. V lost 0 bases, J lost 4 bases, and 5 bases lay in between. CDR3 sequence: CASSQDLPDTQYF. In DNA form, the CDR3 reads TGCGCCAGCAGCCAAGATCTTCCAGATACGCAGTATTTT.

The V gene is TRBV10-3, the J gene TRBJ1-5, with D uncertain. Trimming took off 0 bases at V and 8 bases at J, with 11 bases between the two ends. Looked up from germline, CDR1 is ENHRY and CDR2 is SYGVKD. CDR3 length: 14 residues. The CDR3, as DNA: TGTGCCATCAGTGAGTCGAACGGACGTGAGCCCCAGCATTTT. Its protein is CAISESNGREPQHF.

V and J are TRBV29-1 and TRBJ2-1; the match to TRBD2 covers 11 bases. Germline V CDR1 and CDR2: SQVTM, ANQGSEA. V was pared by 4 bases and J by 9 bases, with 8 bases of the junction left unmatched. There are 14 residues in the CDR3. CDR3 nucleotide sequence: TGCAGCGTTGTTTTTAGCGGGAGGGCCTTTGAGCAGTTCTTC. It codes for CSVVFSGRAFEQFF.

This clone appeared a few times. This chain uses TRBV13 with TRBJ2-5; D is ambiguous. This CDR3 region has 14 residues. Germline V gene sequence: CDR1 PRHDT, CDR2 FYEKMQ (reference sequence). Deletions cut 3 bases from V and 2 bases from J, with 10 bases between. This CDR3 is CASSFVGRQETQYF. CDR3 nucleotide sequence: TGTGCCAGCAGCTTCGTGGGCAGACAAGAGACCCAGTACTTC.

This clone was counted between two and nine times. The rearrangement joins TRBV7-8 to TRBJ1-2; weak D call: TRBD1 (6 bases). This CDR3 has 11 residues. Germline assignment: CDR1 SGHVS and CDR2 FQNEAQ. V lost 5 bases and J lost 7, with 8 bases in between. The CDR3 protein is CASSARGGYTF. CDR3 DNA: TGTGCCAGCAGCGCCAGGGGTGGCTACACCTTC.

The chain has TRBV5-1 and TRBJ2-6, with D perhaps matching TRBD1 (5 bases). CDR3 length: 14 amino acids. Per germline, CDR1 SGHRS and CDR2 YFSETQ. V dropped 7 bases and J dropped 0 bases, with 8 bases sitting between them. As DNA, the CDR3 is TGCGCCAGCGGGCAGGGCTCTGGGGCCAACGTCCTGACTTTC. Its protein product is CASGQGSGANVLTF.

This clone was found a few times. This rearrangement joins TRBV2 to TRBJ1-6, with no clear D. Germline V gene lookup returns CDR1 SNHLY and CDR2 FYNNEI. V was trimmed by 7 bases and J by 13 bases, leaving 17 bases between them. The CDR3 spans 13 residues. Here the CDR3 DNA reads TGTGCCAGCACCGGCATTCTAACGACGCCCCTCCACTTT. This sequence encodes CASTGILTTPLHF.

The chain recombines TRBV7-9 with TRBJ2-2; TRBD2 aligns across 7 bases. With 0 bases clipped from V and 7 bases from J, the junction kept 5 bases outside the gene matches. The germline V gene encodes CDR1 SEHNR and CDR2 FQNEAQ (reference sequence). The CDR3 consists of 15 residues. CDR3 in DNA: TGTGCCAGCAGCTTAGCACTAGCGTGGAGCGGGGAGCTGTTTTTT. Translation: CASSLALAWSGELFF.

The rearrangement uses TRBV7-3 and TRBJ2-1; possible D gene TRBD1, 6 bases. V lost 4 bases and J 0 bases, leaving 10 bases between the germline ends. The CDR3 covers 15 residues. Germline values: CDR1 SGHTA, CDR2 FQGTGA. CDR3 amino acids: CASSSDSNSYNEQFF. CDR3 DNA sequence: TGTGCCAGCAGCTCGGACAGTAACTCCTACAATGAGCAGTTCTTC.

The V and J genes are TRBV7-2 and TRBJ2-5; 8 bases map to TRBD2. CDR1 is SGHTA, CDR2 FQGNSA, per germline. The CDR3 is 15 amino acids. V gave up 3 bases and J gave up 5 bases; unmatched junction bases: 8. CDR3 in amino acids: CASSLASSGPETQYF. The CDR3 DNA reads as TGTGCCAGCAGCTTGGCCTCTAGCGGGCCCGAGACCCAGTACTTC. Variable domain in full (rest from reference TRBV7-2 and TRBJ2-5): GAGVSQSPSNKVTEKGKDVELRCDPISGHTALYWYRQSLGQGLEFLIYFQGNSAPDKSGLPSDRFSAERTGGSVSTLTIQRTQQEDSAVYLCASSLASSGPETQYFGPGTRLLVL.

This clone was observed a few times. Other nucleotide sequences in the sample specify the same CDR3. V and J are TRBV7-3 and TRBJ1-1, with no clear D. The CDR3 is made up of 13 amino acids. V was pared by 2 bases and J by 1 base, with 5 bases between. Germline V gives CDR1 SGHTA, CDR2 FQGTGA. The CDR3 DNA follows: TGTGCCAGCAGCTTAGGTCGGAACACTGAAGCTTTCTTT. Amino acids: CASSLGRNTEAFF.

The chain carries TRBV7-6 and TRBJ1-2; 8 nucleotides match TRBD1. Germline values: CDR1 SGHVS, CDR2 FNYEAQ. The V gene end was trimmed by 8 bases and the J gene end by 5 bases; junction bases not matched to a gene: 4. CDR3 length: 12 residues. The CDR3 loop reads CASGQGNYGYTF. The CDR3 nucleotides are TGTGCCAGCGGACAGGGCAATTATGGCTACACCTTC.

This chain connects TRBV9 to TRBJ2-7; possible D gene TRBD1, 6 bases. Germline CDR1 and CDR2: SGDLS and YYNGEE. The CDR3 spans 16 residues. Between the trimmed V and J ends, which lost 5 bases and 4 bases, there was a span of 22 bases. The CDR3 bases are TGTGCCAGCAGTCCCTTGGGGGCCGGAGGTCAATACGAGCAGTACTTC. Translating it yields CASSPLGAGGQYEQYF.

J is TRBJ1-5 and V is TRBV4-3, with 10 bases fitting TRBD1. With 0 bases clipped from V and 7 bases from J, the junction kept 9 bases outside the gene matches. The CDR3 is 17 residues long. Germline V gene lookup returns CDR1 LGHNA and CDR2 YSLEER. CDR3 protein: CASSQDHPGTGVQPQHF. In DNA form, the CDR3 reads TGCGCCAGCAGCCAAGACCACCCCGGGACAGGGGTCCAGCCCCAGCATTTT.

The chain's CDR3 is CASRAGDQETQYF. Written as DNA, the CDR3 is TGTGCCAGCAGAGCGGGAGACCAAGAGACCCAGTACTTC. The chain combines TRBV2 with TRBJ2-5, with 8 nucleotides matching TRBD2. Germline V CDR1 and CDR2: SNHLY, FYNNEI. The CDR3 is 13 residues long. J lost 0 bases, V lost 6 bases, and 0 bases had no gene match.

There are a few counts of this clone. The rearrangement uses TRBV5-1 and TRBJ2-1; no firm D call. The ends were cut back, 0 bases at V and 5 bases at J, with 9 bases in the middle. Germline-derived CDR1 and CDR2 are SGHRS and YFSETQ. This CDR3 comprises 14 residues. The CDR3 protein is CASSLGSLDNEQFF. The CDR3 DNA sequence: TGCGCCAGCAGCTTGGGAAGTCTCGACAATGAGCAGTTCTTC.

This rearrangement joins TRBV6-5 to TRBJ2-3; TRBD2 aligns across 8 bases. The CDR3 contains 14 residues. Germline loops: CDR1 MNHEY, CDR2 SVGAGI. V was pared by 6 bases and J by 4 bases, with 6 bases of the junction left unmatched. The CDR3 is CASRSGGTADTQYF. As DNA, the CDR3 is TGTGCCAGCAGGTCGGGAGGGACGGCAGATACGCAGTATTTT.

CDR3 sequence (DNA): TGCGCCAGCAGCTTGGCGGGACAGGGTGAAAAACTGTTTTTT. This translates into CASSLAGQGEKLFF. V and J are TRBV5-1 and TRBJ1-4; 9 bases align to TRBD1. The V gene's germline CDR1 is SGHRS and CDR2 YFSETQ. The CDR3 runs to 14 residues. Trimming at V came to 0 bases and at J to 7 bases, leaving 1 base not matched to a gene.

This clone has just a few counts. Other DNA sequences from this sample encode an identical CDR3 as well. The gene calls are TRBV30 and TRBJ1-1; 7 bases are shared with TRBD1. The CDR3 loop spans 13 amino acids. V lost 3 bases, J lost 1 base, and 2 bases stayed unmatched. Germline V CDR1 and CDR2: GTSNPN, SVGIG (reference sequence). The CDR3 region is CAWSGQANTEAFF. The CDR3 region has the DNA TGTGCCTGGAGCGGACAGGCGAACACTGAAGCTTTCTTT.

This clone turned up a few times. This chain connects TRBV9 to TRBJ1-1; D call uncertain. There are 15 residues in the CDR3. Germline V gene data show CDR1 as SGDLS and CDR2 as YYNGEE. The V end lost 1 base, the J end lost 0 bases, and 10 bases lay between the germline ends. The DNA of the CDR3 is TGTGCCAGCAGCGTAACGTCAGAGGTGAACACTGAAGCTTTCTTT. This encodes CASSVTSEVNTEAFF.